This T cell receptor (beta chain) is from a study of cytomegalovirus exposure and HLA in healthy donors. The CDR3 contains 13 residues. V trimming: 10 bases; J trimming: 5 bases; junction bases outside the gene matches: 6. Germline CDR1 ENHRY, CDR2 SYGVKD. Both 60 Vbeta primers and 13 Jbeta primers went into the PCR. The data were produced by immunoSEQ multiplex PCR, yet TCRdb's version contains in-frame clones alone and is incomplete. This table has about 75,000 clones, approximately 80% appearing once. On this clone itself: What it binds is not known.

Study-wide points: Researchers reported in a later analysis that a missense DCLRE1C variant was tied to TCR beta V- and J-gene trimming. Later on, an analysis tied approximately 15,000 TCR beta sequences to HLA alleles at 0.05 false discovery rate. In a later analysis, most CMV-associated TCR beta chains appeared HLA-restricted.

The genes are TRBV10-3 and TRBJ1-2, with 11 bases lining up with TRBD1. The source material was PBMCs. The source of this sequence is a man between 70 and 80 years old in good health and CMV-seropositive. The CDR3 here is CATLGTGGYGYTF. Written as DNA, the CDR3 is TGTGCCACCCTCGGGACAGGGGGATATGGCTACACCTTC.